This T cell receptor beta chain was captured in a study of blood T cells in healthy people across ages. A J-beta primer mix and a sample-barcoded 5' primer were used in a second PCR of about 7 to 11 cycles. MiXCR, run by TCRdb on the 5' RACE reads, gives a single entry per CDR3 protein. In the table there are about 1 million distinct CDR3 sequences, under 55% of which are singletons. What was sequenced was blood. The clonotype comes from a woman aged 60 to 75 in good health.

The CDR3 DNA sequence: TGTGCCAGCAGCTCCGGGGTGCTCTATGGCTACACCTTC. This translates into CASSSGVLYGYTF. This chain joins TRBV6-5 and TRBJ1-2; D is undetermined. V lost 6 bases and J 4 bases, leaving 12 bases between the germline ends. The CDR3 runs to 13 residues. The germline CDR1 and CDR2 sequences are MNHEY and SVGAGI.